Each of the 29 T cell receptor beta chains below was sequenced from the same sample in a study of cytomegalovirus exposure and HLA in healthy donors. Amplification used 60 Vbeta primers and 13 Jbeta primers. Data came from immunoSEQ multiplex PCR; TCRdb stores just in-frame clones and leaves some out. The table has about 130,000 clones, roughly 70% seen once; the top ten hold approximately 3.8%. What was sequenced was PBMCs. Receptor source: a man aged 25-45 years in good health and CMV-seronegative.

The chain employs TRBV21-1 and TRBJ2-2; TRBD2, the table's D call, was not compared with the DNA. TRBV21-1 is classified as a pseudogene. This CDR3 comprises 18 residues. This CDR3 reads CASSSGLAGDLGTGELFF. The DNA for the CDR3 is TGTGCCAGCAGCAGCGGACTAGCGGGGGATTTGGGCACCGGGGAGCTGTTTTTT.

The chain uses TRBV9 and TRBJ1-2, with D perhaps TRBD1 (5 bases). Between the trimmed V and J ends, which lost 3 bases and 3 bases, there was a span of 15 bases. The germline V gene has CDR1 SGDLS and CDR2 YYNGEE. This CDR3 region has 15 residues. The CDR3 DNA reads TGTGCCAGCAGCGCGGTGCGGGGGGGTCACTATGGCTACACCTTC. Encoded protein: CASSAVRGGHYGYTF.

CDR3 nucleotides: TGTGCCAGTAGACCGACACCAGAGAACTATGGCTACACCTTC. Translation gives CASRPTPENYGYTF. J is TRBJ1-2 and V is TRBV19; D is unresolved. V dropped 6 bases and J dropped 2 bases, with 13 bases sitting between them. Germline V lookup: CDR1 LNHDA, CDR2 SQIVND (reference sequence). The CDR3 length is 14 residues.

The chain combines TRBV10-2 with TRBJ2-1, with 7 nucleotides matching TRBD2. In germline, CDR1 is WSHSY, CDR2 SAAADI. J was trimmed by 8 bases and V by 3 bases; bases with no gene match: 7. There are 14 residues in the CDR3. The CDR3 coding sequence is TGCGCCAGCAGTGAACTAGCGCCTACGGATGAGCAGTTCTTC. Its protein is CASSELAPTDEQFF.

V gene TRBV30 combines with J gene TRBJ2-7, with 7 nucleotides matching TRBD1. This CDR3 comprises 14 residues. V was pared by 4 bases and J by 3 bases, with 9 bases of the junction left unmatched. Germline CDR1 is GTSNPN and CDR2 is SVGIG (reference sequence). CDR3 bases: TGTGCCTGGAACCTAGGACAGGTATTCTACGAGCAGTACTTC. It yields the protein CAWNLGQVFYEQYF.

V and J are TRBV5-1 and TRBJ2-3, with TRBD2 identical over 9 bases. This CDR3 spans 15 amino acids. V was pared by 4 bases and J by 5 bases, with 8 bases of the junction left unmatched. Germline V gene lookup returns CDR1 SGHRS and CDR2 YFSETQ. The CDR3 sequence: CASSGRGGDRDTQYF. CDR3 nucleotides: TGCGCCAGCAGCGGACGCGGGGGGGACCGAGATACGCAGTATTTT.

The chain couples TRBV5-1 to TRBJ2-7, with 7 bases fitting TRBD1. There are 18 residues in the CDR3. The trim removed 0 bases at V and 0 bases at J, leaving 12 bases unmatched. The V gene's germline CDR1 is SGHRS and CDR2 YFSETQ. CDR3 sequence: CASSLAGTGTAFSYEQYF. The CDR3 coding sequence is TGCGCCAGCAGCTTGGCGGGAACCGGGACAGCCTTCTCCTACGAGCAGTACTTC.

This clone was found once. V gene TRBV5-6 combines with J gene TRBJ1-5, with 7 bases lining up with TRBD1. Germline V lookup: CDR1 SGHDT, CDR2 YYEEEE. This CDR3 is built from 15 residues. The ends lost 3 bases at V and 4 bases at J; junction bases unmatched: 7. CDR3 coding DNA: TGTGCCAGCAGCTCCCTGACAGGGAGGAATCAGCCCCAGCATTTT. Protein product: CASSSLTGRNQPQHF.

V gene TRBV10-3 combines with J gene TRBJ1-4; 7 bases align to TRBD1. This CDR3 is built from 16 residues. Germline CDR1 is ENHRY and CDR2 is SYGVKD. J gave up 7 bases and V 3 bases, and 11 bases lay outside the gene matches. The CDR3, as DNA: TGTGCCATCAGTGAAGGGGGCCCGGGGTGGGGTGAAAAACTGTTTTTT. Translating gives CAISEGGPGWGEKLFF.

In this sample, this clone turned up a few times. The CDR3 region is CASSRLAGGGYNEQFF. CDR3 sequence (DNA): TGTGCCAGCAGTCGACTAGCGGGGGGCGGTTACAATGAGCAGTTCTTC. The chain is built from TRBV27 and TRBJ2-1; 13 bases fit TRBD2. The CDR3 loop spans 16 amino acids. Per germline, CDR1 MNHEY and CDR2 SMNVEV (reference sequence). V was pared by 5 bases and J by 4 bases, with 5 bases of the junction left unmatched.

The chain couples TRBV2 to TRBJ2-3, with 8 nucleotides matching TRBD1. From germline, CDR1 is SNHLY and CDR2 FYNNEI. Germline trimming cut 4 bases from V and 5 bases from J; bases unmatched to any gene: 2. The CDR3 runs to 13 residues. The CDR3 DNA reads as TGTGCCAGCAGTGGGACAGGGATAGATACGCAGTATTTT. Protein product: CASSGTGIDTQYF.

The count of this clone is one. The gene calls are TRBV5-1 and TRBJ1-6; 10 nucleotides match TRBD1. The germline V gene has CDR1 SGHRS and CDR2 YFSETQ. Trimming took 3 bases from V and 10 from J; bases not matched to a gene: 4. This CDR3 region has 14 residues. The CDR3: CASSSGTGVSPLHF. The CDR3 nucleotides read TGCGCCAGCAGCTCCGGGACAGGGGTCTCACCCCTCCACTTT.

The chain employs TRBV9 and TRBJ1-3, with D possibly TRBD1 on 5 matching bases. V was pared by 4 bases and J by 2 bases, with 19 bases between. The CDR3 runs 17 residues. Germline lookup yields CDR1 SGDLS and CDR2 YYNGEE. The CDR3 region is CASSSRLGVQAGNTIYF. In DNA form, the CDR3 reads TGTGCCAGCAGCTCCCGCTTAGGGGTTCAGGCTGGAAACACCATATATTTT.

This clone was observed a few times. The chain joins TRBV25-1 to TRBJ1-6; 9 positions match TRBD1. CDR3 length equals 16 residues. Germline V gene sequence: CDR1 MGHDK, CDR2 SYGVNS. V lost 6 bases, J lost 7 bases, and 10 bases stayed unmatched. This CDR3 is CASSLSKTGGNSPLHF. The CDR3 region has the DNA TGTGCCAGCAGCCTATCTAAGACAGGGGGAAATTCACCCCTCCACTTT.

The gene calls are TRBV6-5 and TRBJ1-1; no clear D gene. The CDR3 runs to 14 residues. V gave up 0 bases and J gave up 0 bases, with 5 bases separating them. CDR1 and CDR2 from the germline V gene are MNHEY and SVGAGI. The CDR3 DNA is TGTGCCAGCAGTTACTCCGTAATGAACACTGAAGCTTTCTTT. It codes for CASSYSVMNTEAFF.

This clone has more than one count but fewer than ten. This chain links TRBV14 with TRBJ2-7; the D is unclear. Germline CDR1 and CDR2: SGHDN and FVKESK. Trimming left V 1 base short and J 3 bases short, with 13 bases between. This CDR3 is built from 15 residues. The CDR3 DNA reads as TGTGCCAGCAGCCAAGGGCGTTGGGCTCACTACGAGCAGTACTTC. Amino acid sequence: CASSQGRWAHYEQYF.

The chain combines TRBV5-8 with TRBJ1-1; TRBD1 might be the D (5 bases). The germline V gene has CDR1 SGHTS and CDR2 YDEGEE. CDR3 size: 17 residues. Trimming shortened V by 8 bases and J by 1 base, and 24 bases separated the two germline ends. The CDR3 loop is CASPGGGLGGRNTEAFF. DNA for the CDR3: TGTGCCAGTCCCGGGGGGGGGTTGGGAGGCCGGAACACTGAAGCTTTCTTT.

The chain employs TRBV5-4 and TRBJ2-3, with 7 bases identical to TRBD2. Germline V gene sequence: CDR1 SGHNT, CDR2 YYREEE (reference sequence). CDR3 length: 16 residues. The V and J ends lost 0 bases and 4 bases, in that order; junction bases with no gene match: 8. The DNA for the CDR3 is TGTGCCAGCAGCTTGGGCGGGGGTGGTGGCGCAGATACGCAGTATTTT. It encodes CASSLGGGGGADTQYF.

The V and J genes are TRBV7-9 and TRBJ2-1, with D perhaps matching TRBD2 (5 bases). The CDR3 sequence is 14 residues long. The germline V gene has CDR1 SEHNR and CDR2 FQNEAQ (reference sequence). V lost 5 bases to trimming and J lost 9 bases, with 17 bases between them. The CDR3 region is CASSISLGGSEQFF. DNA of the CDR3: TGTGCCAGCAGCATATCGCTAGGTGGGAGTGAGCAGTTCTTC.

This chain links TRBV6-5 with TRBJ1-1, with D unclear. The CDR3 consists of 14 residues. V was clipped by 7 bases and J by 2 bases, with 14 bases between them. CDR1 is MNHEY and CDR2 is SVGAGI in the germline V gene. The CDR3, as DNA: TGTGCCAGCATTGGTGCACCGGGAAACACTGAAGCTTTCTTT. Its translation: CASIGAPGNTEAFF.

The table lists this clone with a few counts. This chain connects TRBV5-4 to TRBJ1-1; no firm D call. V was pared by 2 bases and J by 5 bases, with 13 bases between. There are 14 residues in the CDR3. Germline V gene lookup returns CDR1 SGHNT and CDR2 YYREEE (reference sequence). CDR3 sequence (DNA): TGTGCCAGCAGCTTCACCGAACCTCTAACTGAAGCTTTCTTT. Amino acids: CASSFTEPLTEAFF.

The V and J genes are TRBV7-2 and TRBJ2-7, with 8 bases aligning to TRBD1. Germline V gene sequence: CDR1 SGHTA, CDR2 FQGNSA. The trim removed 2 bases at V and 4 bases at J, leaving 1 base unmatched. The CDR3 sequence is 13 residues long. This CDR3 reads CASSLRQGYEQYF. The CDR3 bases are TGTGCCAGCAGCTTAAGACAGGGGTACGAGCAGTACTTC.

This clone has a single count. This chain joins TRBV5-1 and TRBJ2-3; 14 nucleotides align to TRBD2. Unmatched junction bases numbered 6, after V lost 5 bases and J lost 7 bases. CDR1 SGHRS and CDR2 YFSETQ come from the germline V gene. The CDR3 has 15 amino acids. The CDR3 coding sequence is TGCGCCAGCAGTCAGACTAGCGGGGGGGGCTATACGCAGTATTTT. As protein: CASSQTSGGGYTQYF.

The table lists this clone with a few counts. This rearrangement joins TRBV6-5 to TRBJ1-3; 7 bases fit TRBD1. Looked up from germline, CDR1 is MNHEY and CDR2 is SVGAGI. With V trimmed by 7 bases and J by 0 bases, 3 bases remained unmatched. CDR3 size: 14 residues. The CDR3 loop reads CASTQGNSGNTIYF. The CDR3 DNA sequence: TGTGCCAGCACACAGGGGAACTCTGGAAACACCATATATTTT.

To note about this clone: This specimen includes other DNA sequences encoding the same CDR3. The chain uses TRBV7-9 and TRBJ1-1; no firm D call. Trimming cost V 5 bases and J 1 base, with 5 bases left between them. The CDR3 spans 12 residues. Germline CDR1 reads SEHNR; CDR2 reads FQNEAQ (reference sequence). The CDR3 reads CASSPKNTEAFF. In DNA, the CDR3 is TGTGCCAGCAGCCCTAAGAACACTGAAGCTTTCTTT.

J is TRBJ2-5 and V is TRBV28, with 7 bases aligning to TRBD2. After removal of 7 bases from V and 7 bases from J, the junction contained 9 bases not matched to a gene. The CDR3 runs to 13 residues. The germline V gene has CDR1 MDHEN and CDR2 SYDVKM. CDR3 in amino acids: CASTPSGGGTQYF. CDR3 nucleotides: TGTGCCAGCACCCCCTCGGGGGGTGGGACCCAGTACTTC.

The V and J genes are TRBV15 and TRBJ2-4; D may be TRBD2 (6 bases). Germline CDR1 LNHNV, CDR2 YYDKDF (reference sequence). V lost 0 bases to trimming and J lost 8 bases, with 14 bases between them. This CDR3 is 15 amino acids long. CDR3 bases: TGTGCCACCAGCAGAGAGCGTGAAGGAGGGGACATTCAGTACTTC. Its translation is CATSREREGGDIQYF. The full variable domain, with the rest looked up from reference TRBV15 and TRBJ2-4, is DAMVIQNPRYQVTQFGKPVTLSCSQTLNHNVMYWYQQKSSQAPKLLFHYYDKDFNNEADTPDNFQSRRPNTSFCFLDIRSPGLGDTAMYLCATSREREGGDIQYFGAGTRLSVL.

J is TRBJ1-2 and V is TRBV5-4; D unclear. Between the trimmed V and J ends, which lost 4 bases and 8 bases, there was a span of 12 bases. Per the germline V gene, CDR1 is SGHNT and CDR2 is YYREEE (reference sequence). The CDR3 loop spans 12 amino acids. As DNA, the CDR3 is TGTGCCAGCAGCCTCCGGCCACAGGGCTACACCTTC. Its protein is CASSLRPQGYTF.

In its sample, this clone was seen a few times. V is TRBV7-9 and J is TRBJ1-1; D is perhaps TRBD1 (6 bases). The CDR3 has 15 residues. The V gene lost 5 bases and the J gene lost 1 base, with 14 bases spanning the gap. Germline CDR1 SEHNR, CDR2 FQNEAQ (reference sequence). CDR3 region: CASSPRGQPNTEAFF. CDR3 sequence (DNA): TGTGCCAGCAGCCCTCGTGGACAGCCGAACACTGAAGCTTTCTTT.